The 23 T cell receptor beta chains given below trace back to one sample, sequenced in a study of tumor-infiltrating lymphocytes in primary liver carcinoma. Priming with a constant-region primer yielded TCR beta cDNA from 400 to 500 ng total RNA. Library construction for TCR beta comprised three nested multiplex PCR rounds performed with slightly modified ARM-PCR. Primers for the first two PCR rounds were TRBV1-TRBV30 forward primers and a C-beta reverse primer (10 cycles per round). TCRdb ran MiXCR on the multiplex PCR reads and lists one entry per CDR3 protein. The data show some 190,000 distinct CDR3 sequences, 85% seen once. Joint extraction of RNA and DNA used roughly 18-34 mg of bulk tissue that was unsorted. The sample consisted of tumor tissue from primary liver carcinoma. These receptors were collected from a man aged 35-49 years with primary liver carcinoma and hepatitis B virus infection.

Concerning this clonotype itself: A read error may produce the germline difference seen at one junction end. The J gene is TRBJ1-1, the V gene TRBV6-6; 8 bases fit TRBD1. This CDR3 has 13 amino acids. Germline CDR1 reads MNHNY; CDR2 reads SVGAGI (reference sequence). The CDR3 DNA reads TGTGCTAGCAGCACAGGGGGGGCTACTGAAGCTATCTTT. Its translation: CASSTGGATEAIF.

Of note for this clonotype: One junction end does not reproduce the germline sequence, and a read error may be involved. The V and J genes are TRBV11-3 and TRBJ2-7; either TRBD1 or TRBD2 may supply D (5 bases each). Germline loops: CDR1 SGHNT, CDR2 YENEEA. The CDR3 consists of 15 residues. DNA of the CDR3: TGTGCCTGCAGCTTAGATCCCGGGACGCCCTACGAGCAGTACTTT. Translation: CACSLDPGTPYEQYF.

J is TRBJ2-7 and V is TRBV6-5; 9 bases are a match to TRBD2. The end of the DNA fits TRBJ2-1 better, so the J call may be wrong. Germline assignment: CDR1 MNHEY and CDR2 SVGAGI. The CDR3 totals 13 residues. The CDR3 DNA reads as TGTGCCAGTAGCAGAGCGGGGGGCTACGAGCAGTTCTTC. Amino acid sequence: CASSRAGGYEQFF.

This clonotype was seen at least ten times. The V and J genes are TRBV28 and TRBJ1-1; D is perhaps TRBD1 (6 bases). Germline V gives CDR1 MDHEN, CDR2 SYDVKM. This CDR3 contains 14 residues. Trimming left V 5 bases short and J 7 bases short, with 17 bases between. The CDR3 DNA follows: TGTGCCAGCAGTGGGGGCGGCTTAATCGGTGAAGCTTTCTTT. This encodes CASSGGGLIGEAFF.

Worth noting for this clonotype: The CDR3 does not end in the conserved phenylalanine or tryptophan, so this is likely a read error. This chain connects TRBV11-3 to TRBJ2-7; D gene uncertain. The germline V gene has CDR1 SGHNT and CDR2 YENEEA. There are 13 residues in the CDR3. The CDR3 region is CASRGKQSCEQYL. CDR3 DNA sequence: TGTGCCAGCAGGGGGAAGCAATCCTGCGAGCAGTACTTA.

On this clonotype itself: At one boundary the junction diverges from the germline segment, which might be a read error. V and J are TRBV4-3 and TRBJ2-7; no reliable D call. Germline V gene sequence: CDR1 LGHNA, CDR2 YSLEER. The CDR3 runs 15 residues. This CDR3 reads CASSQEHSENYEQYF. DNA for the CDR3: TGCGCCAGCAGCCAAGAACATAGTGAGAACTACGAACAGTACTTC.

Of note for this clonotype: Sequence at one end of the junction differs from germline and may be a read error. This sequence joins TRBV4-2 and TRBJ2-7; D is unclear. The germline V gene encodes CDR1 LGHNA and CDR2 YNFKEQ. The CDR3 loop spans 15 amino acids. In nucleotides, the CDR3 is TGTGCCAGCAGCCCAGGCCCAGTAGATCTTGACGAGCATTACTTC. This encodes CASSPGPVDLDEHYF.

The CDR3 protein is CASRQGLAGPNEQYF. The CDR3 bases are TGTGCCAGCAGACAGGGACTAGCGGGACCAAACGAGCAGTACTTC. The chain has TRBV6-2 or TRBV6-3 and TRBJ2-7, with 13 nucleotides matching TRBD2. CDR1 is MNHEY and CDR2 is SVGEGT in the germline V gene. Trimming removed 6 bases from V and 5 bases from J; junction bases left unmatched: 7. The CDR3 is 15 amino acids.

The CDR3 bases are TGCAGCGCCATGACATCTGGGAGAGGTACTCCCTACGAGCGGTACGTC. This encodes CSAMTSGRGTPYERYV. V gene TRBV29-1 combines with J gene TRBJ2-7; TRBD2 is a possible D gene (5 bases). Germline lookup yields CDR1 SQVTM and CDR2 ANQGSEA. The CDR3 spans 16 residues.

In regard to this clonotype: A read error may account for a junction end that differs from germline. The chain joins TRBV4-2 to TRBJ2-3, with TRBD2 identical over 12 bases. Per germline, CDR1 LGHNA and CDR2 YNFKEQ. This CDR3 contains 20 residues. The CDR3 here is CASSHLQGTSGCERTDTQYF. The CDR3 DNA reads TGTGCTAGCAGCCATCTCCAGGGGACTAGCGGGTGCGAACGCACGGATACGCAGTATTTT.

Of note for this clonotype: At one boundary the junction diverges from the germline segment, which might be a read error. This chain uses TRBV28 with TRBJ2-4; D uncertain. This CDR3 is 13 amino acids long. CDR1 is MDHEN and CDR2 is SYDVKM in the germline V gene. The CDR3 sequence: CASRHNLENIQYF. The CDR3 DNA reads TGTGCCAGCAGACACAATCTGGAAAACATTCAATACTTC. The full variable domain, its missing parts supplied by reference TRBV28 and TRBJ2-4, is DVKVTQSSRYLVKRTGEKVFLECVQDMDHENMFWYRQDPGLGLRLIYFSYDVKMKEKGDIPEGYSVSREKKERFSLILESASTNQTSMYLCASRHNLENIQYFGAGTRLSVL.

The rearrangement uses TRBV28 and TRBJ2-5, with D possibly called TRBD1 or TRBD2 (5 bases each). CDR1 and CDR2 (germline): MDHEN, SYDVKM. Trimming pared 2 bases from V and 4 bases from J, leaving 11 bases between. The CDR3 sequence is 14 residues long. The CDR3, as DNA: TGTGCCAGCAGTTTACTGGGGGTCTCAGAGACCCAGTACTTC. This gives the protein CASSLLGVSETQYF.

Points on this clonotype: The CDR3 ends on some other residue instead of the conserved phenylalanine or tryptophan, so this is likely a read error. The chain's CDR3 is CASITGLSYEQYL. The CDR3 DNA reads as TGTGCCAGCATTACAGGACTGTCCTACGAGCAGTACTTG. The chain carries TRBV2 and TRBJ2-7, with D perhaps given as TRBD1 or TRBD2 (5 bases each). Germline CDR1 and CDR2: SNHLY and FYNNEI. V was clipped by 7 bases and J by 1 base, with 11 bases between them. The length of the CDR3 is 13 residues.

V is TRBV7-9 and J is TRBJ2-5; D tentatively fits TRBD1 or TRBD2 (6 bases each). Per the germline V gene, CDR1 is SEHNR and CDR2 is FQNEAQ (reference sequence). The CDR3 length is 17 residues. V dropped 0 bases and J dropped 7 bases, with 21 bases sitting between them. The CDR3 DNA reads as TGTGCCAGCAGCTTAGCGCGGATAGCGGAGACAGGAGGGACCCAGTACTTC. Its protein product is CASSLARIAETGGTQYF.

With respect to this clonotype: At one of its ends the junction is not consistent with the germline gene, which may arise from a read error. The rearrangement uses TRBV5-1 and TRBJ2-1; 9 nucleotides agree with TRBD2. There are 16 residues in the CDR3. Germline V gene data show CDR1 as SGHRS and CDR2 as YFSETQ. The CDR3, as DNA: TGCGCCAGTAGCTTGGTAGCGGGAGTTACCTGCAATGAGCAGTTCTTC. It yields the protein CASSLVAGVTCNEQFF.

This clonotype was observed a handful of times. The V gene is TRBV12-3 or TRBV12-4, the J gene TRBJ2-1; weak D call: TRBD1 (6 bases). The length of the CDR3 is 14 residues. With 7 bases removed from V and 7 bases from J, the gap between germline ends came to 17 bases. CDR3 in amino acids: CASNPQGRWNEQFF. DNA for the CDR3: TGTGCCAGCAATCCCCAGGGGCGGTGGAATGAGCAGTTCTTC.

A remark on this clonotype: One junction end does not reproduce the germline sequence, and a read error may be involved. V is TRBV11-2 and J is TRBJ2-2; D is perhaps TRBD1 or TRBD2 (5 bases each). CDR3 length equals 14 residues. CDR1 and CDR2 from the germline V gene are SGHAT and FQNNGV. The CDR3 loop is CANSIDSDTGELFF. The CDR3 DNA reads TGTGCCAACAGCATAGACTCGGACACCGGGGAGCTGTTTTTC. The whole variable domain, remainder taken from reference TRBV11-2 and TRBJ2-2, is EAGVAQSPRYKIIEKRQSVAFWCNPISGHATLYWYQQILGQGPKLLIQFQNNGVVDDSQLPKDRFSAERLKGVDSTLKIQPAKLEDSAVYLCANSIDSDTGELFFGEGSRLTVL.

The chain uses TRBV29-1 and TRBJ2-5; D uncertain. The CDR3 has 12 residues. Per the germline V gene, CDR1 is SQVTM and CDR2 is ANQGSEA. CDR3 residues: CSRMGSGETQYF. The CDR3 DNA is TGCAGTCGTATGGGCAGTGGAGAGACCCAGTACTTC.

Remarks on this clonotype: An end of the junction differs from the germline gene, which may be a read error. This chain uses TRBV5-4 with TRBJ1-2, with D unresolved. The CDR3 has 14 residues. Germline CDR1 reads SGHNT; CDR2 reads YYREEE (reference sequence). CDR3 DNA sequence: TGTGCCAACAGCAGTGCAAGGGATACCTATGGCTACACCTTC. This sequence encodes CANSSARDTYGYTF.

On this clonotype: This sequence may be a read error, since a much larger clone differs from it by one base. This rearrangement joins TRBV28 to TRBJ1-2; 7 positions agree with TRBD1. Looked up from germline, CDR1 is MDHEN and CDR2 is SYDVKM. The CDR3 has 15 residues. V was pared by 10 bases and J by 8 bases, with 19 bases of the junction left unmatched. The CDR3 protein is CANGSTLQGRGGYTF. The CDR3 nucleotides read TGTGCCAACGGGTCAACTCTACAGGGGCGAGGGGGCTACACCTTC.

This clonotype was observed once. V and J are TRBV11-2 and TRBJ2-1, with 11 nucleotides matching TRBD2. V trimming: 4 bases; J trimming: 7 bases; junction bases outside the gene matches: 9. This CDR3 is built from 16 residues. CDR1 is SGHAT and CDR2 is FQNNGV in the germline V gene. The CDR3 loop reads CASSYTGTSGRNEQFF. CDR3 coding DNA: TGTGCCAGCAGCTACACCGGGACTAGCGGTAGAAATGAGCAGTTCTTC. Full variable domain (rest looked up from reference TRBV11-2 and TRBJ2-1): EAGVAQSPRYKIIEKRQSVAFWCNPISGHATLYWYQQILGQGPKLLIQFQNNGVVDDSQLPKDRFSAERLKGVDSTLKIQPAKLEDSAVYLCASSYTGTSGRNEQFFGPGTRLTVL.

This clonotype turned up a few times. A much larger clone differs from this one at a single base, so this may be a read error. V is TRBV5-1 and J is TRBJ1-1; no clear D gene. V dropped 3 bases and J dropped 0 bases, with 12 bases sitting between them. This CDR3 region has 15 residues. The V gene's germline CDR1 is SGHRS and CDR2 YFSETQ. The CDR3 loop is CASSSSAGLNTEAFF. DNA of the CDR3: TGCGCCAGCAGCTCGTCAGCGGGATTGAACACTGAAGCTTTCTTT.

Details on this clonotype: One end of the junction is discordant with germline, which a read error may explain. This chain links TRBV29-1 with TRBJ2-5; D possibly matches TRBD1 or TRBD2 (5 bases each). CDR1 and CDR2 from the germline V gene are SQVTM and ANQGSEA. There are 13 residues in the CDR3. The CDR3 spells CSVDGTVRETRYF. In DNA, the CDR3 is TGCAGCGTTGATGGGACGGTTCGAGAGACCCGGTACTTC.